Listed below are T cell receptor beta chains from one sample, sequenced in a study of shared clonotypes between healthy human individuals. Some clones are missing from TCRdb's copy, which holds only in-frame ones; the method was immunoSEQ multiplex PCR. The sample has 1.5 million to 2.5 million clones; less than 95% are singletons. The sequenced sample was naive CD8+ T cells sorted from blood. These receptors originate from a man younger than 30 in good health. Both conserved end residues are part of each CDR3. Each record gives: clone size, CDR3 length, D gene, J gene, V gene, CDR3 DNA, CDR3 protein. A D gene is named only where the DNA matches it firmly. Size tells how often a clone was seen (once, few, many) or the class of an expanded clone, and some rows leave it out.

size: .; length: 13; D: .; J: TRBJ1-1; V: TRBV7-9; DNA: TGTGCCAGCAGCCCCACTATGAACACTGAAGCTTTCTTT; CDR3: CASSPTMNTEAFF
size: .; length: 15; D: .; J: TRBJ2-5; V: TRBV5-1; DNA: TGCGCCAGCATCCCGGCGGCGGGGCGTGGAGAGACCCAGTACTTC; CDR3: CASIPAAGRGETQYF
size: .; length: 15; D: .; J: TRBJ1-2; V: TRBV4-2; DNA: TGTGCCAGCAGCCAAGATAGGCCAGAACCATATGGCTACACCTTC; CDR3: CASSQDRPEPYGYTF
size: .; length: 14; D: TRBD2; J: TRBJ2-5; V: TRBV11-2; DNA: TGTGCCAGCAGCCCCGGGGGGTCCGAAGAGACCCAGTACTTC; CDR3: CASSPGGSEETQYF
size: .; length: 15; D: TRBD2; J: TRBJ2-3; V: TRBV15; DNA: TGTGCCACCAGGTCTAGCGGGAGGACCACAGATACGCAGTATTTT; CDR3: CATRSSGRTTDTQYF
size: .; length: 14; D: .; J: TRBJ1-1; V: TRBV27; DNA: TGTGCCAGCAGTTTACAAGGAACGAACACTGAAGCTTTCTTT; CDR3: CASSLQGTNTEAFF
size: once; length: 13; D: .; J: TRBJ1-2; V: TRBV27; DNA: TGTGCCAGCAGTTTAACCCAGTTCTATGGCTACACCTTC; CDR3: CASSLTQFYGYTF
size: once; length: 17; D: .; J: TRBJ1-5; V: TRBV19; DNA: TGTGCCAGTAGTCTCTGGGAGGGGGAAGGGGTCAATCAGCCCCAGCATTTT; CDR3: CASSLWEGEGVNQPQHF
size: .; length: 13; D: .; J: TRBJ2-1; V: TRBV27; DNA: TGTGCCAGCAGTTTATCAGTCCAGGCAGGGCAGTTCTTC; CDR3: CASSLSVQAGQFF
size: .; length: 15; D: .; J: TRBJ2-7; V: TRBV5-1; DNA: TGCGCCAGCAGCTTGGCCGGTGGACACCCCGAGGAGCAGTACTTC; CDR3: CASSLAGGHPEEQYF
size: .; length: 16; D: .; J: TRBJ2-7; V: TRBV6-5; DNA: TGTGCCAGCAGTTCATCGCTGACTATCCTTACCTACGAGCAGTACTTC; CDR3: CASSSSLTILTYEQYF
size: .; length: 14; D: .; J: TRBJ2-2; V: TRBV19; DNA: TGTGCCAGTAGTACAGGACAGAACACCGGGGAGCTGTTTTTT; CDR3: CASSTGQNTGELFF
size: .; length: 14; D: TRBD2; J: TRBJ2-7; V: TRBV6-5; DNA: TGTGCCAGATTATCGGCGGGAGGGCCGGGCGAGCAGTACTTC; CDR3: CARLSAGGPGEQYF
size: .; length: 15; D: TRBD1; J: TRBJ2-7; V: TRBV7-9; DNA: TGTGCCAGCAGCCCCCCGGGACAGGGGCCCTACGAGCAGTACTTC; CDR3: CASSPPGQGPYEQYF
size: once; length: 13; D: TRBD1; J: TRBJ1-6; V: TRBV10-2; DNA: TGCGCCAGCAGCGGGACAGGGGATTCACCCCTCCACTTT; CDR3: CASSGTGDSPLHF
size: .; length: 15; D: .; J: TRBJ1-5; V: TRBV23-1; DNA: TGCGCCAGCAGTCAATTATCGACGTCAAATCAGCCCCAGCATTTT; CDR3: CASSQLSTSNQPQHF
size: .; length: 15; D: .; J: TRBJ2-1; V: TRBV27; DNA: TGTGCCAGCAGTTTAGTGGGGCCATCCTACAATGAGCAGTTCTTC; CDR3: CASSLVGPSYNEQFF
size: .; length: 11; D: .; J: TRBJ2-7; V: TRBV5-4; DNA: TGTGCCAGCAGCCTAGGGAACGAGCAGTACTTC; CDR3: CASSLGNEQYF
size: .; length: 18; D: TRBD2; J: TRBJ2-2; V: TRBV28; DNA: TGTGCCAGCAGTTCAAGACTAGCGGGGGACCTGGGAACCGGGGAGCTGTTTTTT; CDR3: CASSSRLAGDLGTGELFF
size: once; length: 17; D: .; J: TRBJ2-1; V: TRBV27; DNA: TGTGCCAGCAGTTTATCTAGCGGAGCCTTAACCTACAATGAGCAGTTCTTC; CDR3: CASSLSSGALTYNEQFF